Sequencing of this TCR beta chain was carried out in a study of identifying expanded T cells in peripheral blood. Using immunoSEQ multiplex PCR, the repertoire was profiled, and TCRdb retains in-frame clones only, with some absent. The table has 75,000 to 90,000 clones, around 90% seen once. The sequenced sample was blood. The receptor's source is a person aged 18 to 75 in good health.

CDR3 DNA sequence: TGTGCCAGCAGCTTAGGGGTACAGGGTTCTGGAAACACCATATATTTT. Translated, it gives CASSLGVQGSGNTIYF. The chain is built from TRBV7-9 and TRBJ1-3; D perhaps matches TRBD1 (6 bases). Trimming took 1 base from V and 1 from J, leaving 11 bases between them. Germline assignment: CDR1 SEHNR and CDR2 FQNEAQ (reference sequence). The CDR3 is 16 residues long.